What follows are 17 T cell receptor beta chains derived from one specimen sequenced in a study of cytomegalovirus exposure and HLA in healthy donors (dated by TCRdb to about 2017). The method was the immunoSEQ multiplex PCR assay. For the multiplex PCR, a mixture combining 60 forward primers for TCR Vbeta segments and 13 reverse primers for TCR Jbeta segments was used. Entries here come from immuneACCESS through TCRdb and include only in-frame sequences with V and J called. Some clones fail to appear in such tables; in the studies checked, an unresolved V gene covers under half of the shortfall, and the cause of the remainder is unknown. This sample comprises around 170,000 clones, 77% of them detected only once. 1.4% of the sample comes from the top ten. Sequencing used PBMCs. The receptors originated from a man in his late teens or twenties in good health and CMV-seronegative.

This clone was detected a few times. V gene TRBV7-2 combines with J gene TRBJ2-1; D is possibly TRBD2 (5 bases). The V and J ends lost 5 bases and 5 bases respectively, with 13 bases between them. Germline V lookup: CDR1 SGHTA, CDR2 FQGNSA. CDR3 length: 14 residues. The DNA of the CDR3 is TGTGCCAGCAGCCCCCGGTTGGGAGACAATGAGCAGTTCTTC. Residues: CASSPRLGDNEQFF.

V gene TRBV18 combines with J gene TRBJ1-2, with D possibly TRBD1 on 6 matching bases. CDR3 size: 15 residues. The V and J ends lost 3 bases and 5 bases respectively, with 16 bases between them. CDR1 is KGHSH and CDR2 is LQKENI in the germline V gene. This CDR3 is CASSPPGGGSYGYTF. CDR3 bases: TGTGCCAGCTCACCTCCGGGAGGGGGTTCGTATGGCTACACCTTC.

This chain joins TRBV7-2 and TRBJ2-7, with D tentatively TRBD2 (7 bases). V shed 1 base and J shed 2 bases, with 12 bases lying between them. Germline V CDR1 and CDR2: SGHTA, FQGNSA. The CDR3 has 15 amino acids. The DNA of the CDR3 is TGTGCCAGCAGCTTAGTGTCGGGGGGCGCCTACGAGCAGTACTTC. Protein product: CASSLVSGGAYEQYF. Filled out from reference TRBV7-2 and TRBJ2-7, the complete variable domain reads GAGVSQSPSNKVTEKGKDVELRCDPISGHTALYWYRQSLGQGLEFLIYFQGNSAPDKSGLPSDRFSAERTGGSVSTLTIQRTQQEDSAVYLCASSLVSGGAYEQYFGPGTRLTVT.

A note on this clone: The same CDR3 is also encoded by other DNA sequences in this sample. This chain connects TRBV9 to TRBJ2-7; TRBD1 matches 10 bases. This CDR3 spans 14 amino acids. Germline CDR1 SGDLS, CDR2 YYNGEE. Losses at the gene ends were 2 bases for V and 3 bases for J; bases not matched to a gene: 2. CDR3: CASSVGTGVYEQYF. The CDR3 coding sequence is TGTGCCAGCAGCGTCGGGACAGGGGTCTACGAGCAGTACTTC.

The chain combines TRBV27 with TRBJ2-3; D unresolved. V lost 0 bases, J lost 6 bases, and 10 bases lay in between. CDR3 length: 14 residues. Germline loops: CDR1 MNHEY, CDR2 SMNVEV (reference sequence). CDR3 residues: CASSLSSRRDTQYF. In DNA, the CDR3 is TGTGCCAGCAGTTTATCGTCGCGCCGGGATACGCAGTATTTT.

The sample holds a few counts of this clone. V is TRBV6-4 and J is TRBJ2-3; a weak D match, TRBD2 (6 bases). The CDR3 runs to 15 residues. Germline loops: CDR1 MRHNA, CDR2 SNTAGT. V was trimmed by 3 bases and J by 2 bases, leaving 12 bases between them. The CDR3 here is CASSDYAGTTDTQYF. The DNA for the CDR3 is TGTGCCAGCAGTGATTATGCGGGGACCACAGATACGCAGTATTTT.

This chain joins TRBV28 and TRBJ2-2; the D gene is possibly TRBD1 (7 bases). The germline gives CDR1 MDHEN, CDR2 SYDVKM. The CDR3 is made up of 14 amino acids. Trimming took off 3 bases at V and 7 bases at J, with 12 bases between the two ends. CDR3 coding DNA: TGTGCCAGCAGTTTGCAGGGGGGTGGCGGGGAGCTGTTTTTT. This gives the protein CASSLQGGGGELFF.

This clone occurred once. This chain joins TRBV11-1 and TRBJ2-1; 12 nucleotides agree with TRBD2. This CDR3 contains 16 residues. The V segment lost 0 bases and the J segment 7 bases; nucleotides outside the gene matches: 4. Germline-derived CDR1 and CDR2 are SGHAT and FQDESV (reference sequence). CDR3 protein: CASSLASGLAGNEQFF. CDR3 nucleotides: TGTGCCAGCAGCTTAGCGTCGGGACTAGCGGGTAATGAGCAGTTCTTC.

V gene TRBV7-3 combines with J gene TRBJ1-1; the D gene is possibly TRBD1 (5 bases). Germline assignment: CDR1 SGHTA and CDR2 FQGTGA. This CDR3 has 13 amino acids. Trimming shortened V by 5 bases and J by 5 bases, and 12 bases separated the two germline ends. As DNA, the CDR3 is TGTGCCAGCAGCCCAGATCGACAGACTGAAGCTTTCTTT. It translates to CASSPDRQTEAFF. The whole variable domain, remainder taken from reference TRBV7-3 and TRBJ1-1, is GAGVSQTPSNKVTEKGKYVELRCDPISGHTALYWYRQSLGQGPEFLIYFQGTGAADDSGLPNDRFFAVRPEGSVSTLKIQRTERGDSAVYLCASSPDRQTEAFFGQGTRLTVV.

The V call is TRBV19, the J call TRBJ1-5; D is possibly TRBD1 (6 bases). This CDR3 comprises 14 residues. CDR1 and CDR2 from the germline V gene are LNHDA and SQIVND (reference sequence). Trimming removed 3 bases from V and 7 bases from J, with 13 bases in between. DNA for the CDR3: TGTGCCAGTAGTATTGGGGGGGCTTTGCAGCCCCAGCATTTT. It yields the protein CASSIGGALQPQHF. Looking up the rest from reference TRBV19 and TRBJ1-5 gives the full variable domain: DGGITQSPKYLFRKEGQNVTLSCEQNLNHDAMYWYRQDPGQGLRLIYYSQIVNDFQKGDIAEGYSVSREKKESFPLTVTSAQKNPTAFYLCASSIGGALQPQHFGDGTRLSIL.

This chain connects TRBV14 to TRBJ1-1, with D uncertain. The V end was cut by 0 bases, the J end by 1 base, with 12 bases between. The CDR3 runs 16 residues. The germline CDR1 and CDR2 sequences are SGHDN and FVKESK. Here the CDR3 DNA reads TGTGCCAGCAGCCAAGATCCCTTCCCAGGGAACACTGAAGCTTTCTTT. It yields the protein CASSQDPFPGNTEAFF.

The chain recombines TRBV29-1 with TRBJ2-1; TRBD2 might be the D (6 bases). The CDR3 has 13 residues. Germline lookup yields CDR1 SQVTM and CDR2 ANQGSEA. Trimming stripped 7 bases from V and 5 bases from J, with 15 bases between. The CDR3 DNA sequence: TGCAGCGGGGTGAGGGACTCTCACAATGAGCAGTTCTTC. Translation: CSGVRDSHNEQFF.

The J gene is TRBJ1-2, the V gene TRBV5-1, with 8 bases aligning to TRBD1. Germline trimming cut 4 bases from V and 6 bases from J; bases unmatched to any gene: 11. CDR1 is SGHRS, CDR2 YFSETQ, per germline. CDR3 size: 15 residues. The CDR3 loop is CASSARTGWDNGYTF. In nucleotides, the CDR3 is TGCGCCAGCAGCGCCCGGACAGGGTGGGACAATGGCTACACCTTC.

This chain uses TRBV6-1 with TRBJ1-5; possible D gene TRBD1, 6 bases. The CDR3 contains 14 residues. From germline, CDR1 is MNHNS and CDR2 SASEGT. V lost 5 bases and J lost 4, with 12 bases in between. The CDR3 nucleotides read TGTGCCAGCAGTAGTCCCGGGACAAATCAGCCCCAGCATTTT. Translated, it gives CASSSPGTNQPQHF.

This rearrangement joins TRBV7-2 to TRBJ1-1, with 10 nucleotides matching TRBD1. Germline trimming cut 5 bases from V and 0 bases from J; bases unmatched to any gene: 6. The CDR3 has 16 amino acids. The germline V gene has CDR1 SGHTA and CDR2 FQGNSA. In DNA form, the CDR3 reads TGTGCCAGCAGCGTCGGGACAGGGGTAATGAACACTGAAGCTTTCTTT. Its translation is CASSVGTGVMNTEAFF. The full variable domain, rest sourced from reference TRBV7-2 and TRBJ1-1, is GAGVSQSPSNKVTEKGKDVELRCDPISGHTALYWYRQSLGQGLEFLIYFQGNSAPDKSGLPSDRFSAERTGGSVSTLTIQRTQQEDSAVYLCASSVGTGVMNTEAFFGQGTRLTVV.

Note on this clone: Sequence at one end of the junction differs from germline and may be a read error. The V gene is TRBV6-6, the J gene TRBJ2-1; TRBD2 matches at 7 bases. Germline CDR1 reads MNHNY; CDR2 reads SVGAGI (reference sequence). CDR3 size: 15 residues. The CDR3 is CASTSKRGSYNEQLF. The CDR3 bases are TGTGCCAGCACTTCTAAGCGGGGCTCCTACAATGAGCAGCTCTTC.

V and J are TRBV19 and TRBJ2-5; D is perhaps TRBD2 (6 bases). V gave up 5 bases and J gave up 8 bases, with 15 bases separating them. The germline V gene has CDR1 LNHDA and CDR2 SQIVND (reference sequence). This CDR3 region has 13 residues. The CDR3 bases are TGTGCCAGTAGTCGGCGGGACCCCGGAACCCAGTACTTC. Amino acids: CASSRRDPGTQYF.